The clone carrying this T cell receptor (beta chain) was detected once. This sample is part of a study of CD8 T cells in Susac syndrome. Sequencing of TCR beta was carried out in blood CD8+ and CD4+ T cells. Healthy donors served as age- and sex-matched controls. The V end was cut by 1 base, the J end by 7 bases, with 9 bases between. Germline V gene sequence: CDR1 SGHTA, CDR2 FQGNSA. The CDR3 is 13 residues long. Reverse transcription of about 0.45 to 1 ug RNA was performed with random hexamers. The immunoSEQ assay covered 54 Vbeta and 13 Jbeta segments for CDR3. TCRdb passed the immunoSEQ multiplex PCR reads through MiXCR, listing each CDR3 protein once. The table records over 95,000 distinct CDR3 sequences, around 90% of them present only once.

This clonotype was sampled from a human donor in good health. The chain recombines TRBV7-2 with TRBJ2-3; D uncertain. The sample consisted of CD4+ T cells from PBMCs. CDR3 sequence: CASSLEGPHTQYF. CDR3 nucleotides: TGTGCCAGCAGCTTAGAAGGACCTCATACGCAGTATTTT.